What follows describes a single T cell receptor beta chain. Its antigen remains unknown. The protocol was immunoSEQ multiplex PCR, while the TCRdb copy is restricted to in-frame clones and leaves out a portion. The table lists under 25,000 clones, over 65% of them singletons. J gave up 6 bases and V 2 bases, and 10 bases lay outside the gene matches. Germline assignment: CDR1 LGHNA and CDR2 YSLEER. CDR3 size: 17 residues. This specimen comes from a study of PD-1 blockade in classical Hodgkin lymphoma. As for the study in general: Every 2 weeks, patients had 3 mg/kg nivolumab intravenously. General study points: Complete responders' diversity at baseline resembled that of newly diagnosed patients.

No patient escaped relapse after autologous stem cell transplantation, and brentuximab vedotin exposure varied. Sample: peripheral blood mononuclear cells (PBMCs), taken before the second cycle of nivolumab. J is TRBJ2-1 and V is TRBV4-3; 10 bases are shared with TRBD2. The TCR comes from a human donor with classical Hodgkin lymphoma. Here the CDR3 reads CASSQTSLAGVRNEQFF. DNA for the CDR3: TGCGCCAGCAGCCAAACTTCCCTAGCGGGAGTCCGCAATGAGCAGTTCTTC.